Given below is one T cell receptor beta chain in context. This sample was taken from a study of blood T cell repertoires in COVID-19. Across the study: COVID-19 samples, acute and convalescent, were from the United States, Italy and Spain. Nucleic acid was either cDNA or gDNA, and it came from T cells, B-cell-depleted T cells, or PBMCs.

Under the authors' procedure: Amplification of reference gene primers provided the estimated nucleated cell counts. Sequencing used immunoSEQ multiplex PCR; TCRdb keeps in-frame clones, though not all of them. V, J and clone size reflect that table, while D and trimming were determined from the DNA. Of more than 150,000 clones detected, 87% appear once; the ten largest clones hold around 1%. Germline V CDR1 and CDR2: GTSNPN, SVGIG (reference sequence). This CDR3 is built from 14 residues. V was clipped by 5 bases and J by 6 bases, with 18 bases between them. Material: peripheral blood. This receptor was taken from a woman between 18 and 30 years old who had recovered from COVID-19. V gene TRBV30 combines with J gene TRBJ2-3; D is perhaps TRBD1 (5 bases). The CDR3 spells CAWGKGQGADTQYF. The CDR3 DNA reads TGTGCCTGGGGCAAGGGCCAGGGCGCGGATACGCAGTATTTT.